Described below is a single TCR beta chain sequence and its context. Its specificity is unknown. V was pared by 6 bases and J by 6 bases, with 8 bases of the junction left unmatched. The CDR3 is 13 amino acids. Germline V gene sequence: CDR1 LGHNA, CDR2 YSLEER. This sample is drawn from a study of naive and memory T cell subsets. The beta constant-region primer was an equimolar mix of two oligonucleotides covering TRBC1 and TRBC2. Four rounds of PCR amplified the ligated cDNA using nested alpha and beta constant-region primers plus SP2. The cDNA 3' end received a ligated single-stranded oligonucleotide carrying the SP2 primer and a 12-nucleotide UMI. TCRdb re-called the UMI-ligation and nested PCR reads with MiXCR, one entry per CDR3 protein. Of just over 80,000 distinct CDR3 sequences in the sample, roughly 9.3% were seen once. Study-level points and caveats: Diversity fell and Gini index rose from naive through CM, EM, EMRA.

The sequenced sample was naive CD8+ T cells from blood. The receptor was isolated from a human donor in good health. V and J are TRBV4-3 and TRBJ2-7, with 7 bases matching TRBD2. CDR3 protein: CASSSSGISEQYF. CDR3 nucleotide sequence: TGCGCCAGCAGTTCCAGCGGGATTAGCGAGCAGTACTTC.